This T cell receptor beta chain was profiled in a study of glioma-infiltrating T cells. Findings of the study overall: Gliomas, especially low-grade, showed above-expected tissue-blood divergence; non-neoplastic patients showed below. CDR3 overlap between tissue and blood was very small.

To note about this clonotype: Its antigen is not known.

V lost 6 bases, J lost 8 bases, and 6 bases stayed unmatched. Germline lookup yields CDR1 MDHEN and CDR2 SYDVKM. The CDR3 is 13 amino acids. Amplification of TCR alpha and beta CDR3 regions from RNA used iRepertoire nested multiplex PCR. Input was roughly 100-450 ng of tissue mRNA or PBMC total RNA. One entry per CDR3 protein, called by TCRdb with MiXCR from the multiplex PCR reads. The sample has approximately 110,000 distinct CDR3 sequences, around a quarter seen once. The specimen was glioma tissue, nonneoplastic brain tissue, or PBMCs (not recorded which). The receptor was isolated from a human donor with low-grade glioma or glioblastoma, undergoing nonglioma brain surgery, or in good health (not recorded which). The V gene is TRBV28, the J gene TRBJ2-1, with 8 bases fitting TRBD1. DNA for the CDR3: TGTGCCAGCAGGGACAGGGATTCCTATGAGCAGTTCTTC. Translated: CASRDRDSYEQFF.